This T cell receptor (beta chain) stems from a study of blood T cells in healthy people across ages. The CDR3 has 15 amino acids. Looked up from germline, CDR1 is LGHNA and CDR2 is YSLEER. V trimming: 2 bases; J trimming: 3 bases; junction bases outside the gene matches: 6. Study conclusions and caveats: Strong correlation existed between TCR beta diversity and naive T cell percentage.

Notes on this clonotype: The antigen is undetermined.

The use of a sample-barcoded 5' primer and a J-beta primer mix characterized a second PCR of roughly 6 to 11 cycles. From the 5' RACE reads, TCRdb called clonotypes with MiXCR, one entry per CDR3 protein. The sample includes 760,000 or so distinct CDR3 sequences, just under 25% seen only once; the top ten take roughly 9%. This same sample was also taken into another study, of T cells of mothers and their children. That report notes: Over 8.5 million reads per mother and roughly 3 million per child were obtained. In unrelated and related pairs, TCR recombination output is shaped in a similar way by thymic selection. The authors identified no persistent microchimeric T cell clones.

The sequence derives from a boy younger than 18 in good health. V and J are TRBV4-3 and TRBJ1-1; 7 bases match TRBD1. The sequencing input was blood. CDR3 region: CASSQLQGTDTEAFF. DNA of the CDR3: TGCGCCAGCAGCCAATTACAGGGGACGGACACTGAAGCTTTCTTT.